This T cell receptor beta chain was identified during a study of identical twins. Study-level points and caveats: Invariant MAIT and iNKT cells could partly confound zero-insertion analyses. The study reached conclusions through statistical analysis that was cross-sectional, not following the same donors. Shared out-of-frame alpha sequences (those common to twins) showed excess low generation probability.

In TCRdb, the 5' RACE reads were re-called with MiXCR into one record per CDR3 protein. The table lists roughly 240,000 distinct CDR3 sequences, approximately 7% of them singletons. Comments on this clonotype: Its specificity is unknown.

Between the trimmed V and J ends, which lost 2 bases and 7 bases, there was a span of 9 bases. Germline lookup yields CDR1 MNHEY and CDR2 SMNVEV (reference sequence). The CDR3 runs 14 residues. Everyone who donated was a healthy Caucasian. This sample also belongs to another study, concerning yellow fever vaccine responses in identical twins.

This sequence originates from a woman between 18 and 29 years old in good health. The chain links TRBV27 to TRBJ1-6, with a tentative D call TRBD1 (5 bases). The sequencing sample was made of memory (CD45RO+) T cells sorted from blood. The CDR3 loop reads CASSLNGANSPLHF. The CDR3 DNA is TGTGCCAGCAGTTTAAACGGGGCGAATTCACCCCTCCACTTT.